This TCR beta chain was sequenced during a study of control samples from healthy donors and cancer patients. From germline, CDR1 is MNHEY and CDR2 SVGAGI. The CDR3 contains 15 residues. V dropped 0 bases and J dropped 0 bases, with 8 bases sitting between them. Some clones are missing from TCRdb's copy, which holds only in-frame ones; the method was immunoSEQ multiplex PCR. The sample lists 150,000 to 170,000 clones; approximately 94% were seen once. Material: blood. The receptor was derived from a man aged 35 to 55 in good health. This rearrangement joins TRBV6-5 to TRBJ1-1; D remains unclear. This chain's CDR3 is CASSYSKWLNTEAFF. As DNA, the CDR3 is TGTGCCAGCAGTTACTCGAAGTGGCTGAACACTGAAGCTTTCTTT.